The rows below give T cell receptor beta chains drawn from one sample of a study of blood T cell repertoires in COVID-19. Measured with immunoSEQ multiplex PCR; TCRdb has only the in-frame clones, and not every one. The table lists 150,000 to 200,000 clones, roughly four fifths of them singletons. The sequenced material came from peripheral blood. The receptor set was obtained from an elderly woman with acute or convalescent COVID-19. Both conserved end residues are part of each CDR3. The order of the fields is V gene, D gene, J gene, clone size, CDR3 protein, CDR3 DNA. D genes are given only for firm matches. Clone sizes are given selectively: once, few, many, or a class where the clone is expanded.

>TRBV4-3|.|TRBJ1-2|.
CASSQETYTYGYTF
TGCGCCAGCAGCCAAGAAACGTACACCTATGGCTACACCTTC
>TRBV7-2|.|TRBJ1-5|.
CASQKTNSNQPQHF
TGTGCCAGCCAAAAGACTAATAGCAATCAGCCCCAGCATTTT
>TRBV30|.|TRBJ1-5|.
CAWSLTGRNQPQHF
TGTGCCTGGAGTCTGACCGGGAGAAATCAGCCCCAGCATTTT
>TRBV4-3|TRBD1|TRBJ1-2|.
CASSQEIGTGFNYGYTF
TGCGCCAGCAGCCAAGAGATTGGGACAGGGTTCAACTATGGCTACACCTTC
>TRBV2|TRBD1|TRBJ1-1|.
CASSGQGQSEAFF
TGTGCCAGCAGTGGACAGGGGCAATCTGAAGCTTTCTTT
>TRBV30|TRBD1|TRBJ2-7|.
CASTGQGWEQYF
TGTGCCTCCACGGGACAGGGCTGGGAGCAGTACTTC
>TRBV4-2|TRBD1|TRBJ1-5|.
CASSQDGTGPNQPQHF
TGTGCCAGCAGCCAAGATGGGACAGGGCCAAATCAGCCCCAGCATTTT
>TRBV7-2|TRBD2|TRBJ2-3|few
CASSSGTSGFGDTQYF
TGTGCCAGCAGCTCCGGGACTAGCGGGTTCGGGGATACGCAGTATTTT
>TRBV7-9|TRBD1|TRBJ2-7|.
CASSLGQGRVYEQYF
TGTGCCAGCAGCTTAGGACAGGGAAGGGTCTACGAGCAGTACTTC
>TRBV10-3|TRBD2|TRBJ2-7|.
CAIRAGTSDTYEQYF
TGTGCCATCAGGGCCGGGACTAGCGACACCTACGAGCAGTACTTC
>TRBV7-2|TRBD2|TRBJ2-1|.
CASSYPAGVGNEQFF
TGTGCCAGCAGCTACCCGGCGGGAGTAGGCAATGAGCAGTTCTTC
>TRBV5-1|.|TRBJ2-7|.
CASSWDTGPYEQYF
TGCGCCAGCAGCTGGGACACGGGGCCCTACGAGCAGTACTTC
>TRBV18|.|TRBJ1-6|.
CASSPPAGGSGSPLHF
TGTGCCAGCTCACCACCTGCGGGGGGAAGTGGTTCACCCCTCCACTTT
>TRBV2|.|TRBJ2-4|.
CASSEILGQSIQYF
TGTGCCAGCAGTGAAATCCTAGGTCAAAGCATTCAGTACTTC
>TRBV29-1|.|TRBJ1-2|.
CSAVDRPPWGYTF
TGCAGCGCCGTCGACAGGCCCCCATGGGGCTACACCTTC
>TRBV5-1|TRBD1|TRBJ2-5|.
CASSLAGGGETQYF
TGCGCCAGCAGCTTGGCAGGGGGCGGGGAGACCCAGTACTTC
>TRBV21-1|.|TRBJ2-3|once
CASSADGLAGLSTLTDTQYF
TGTGCCAGCAGCGCAGACGGACTAGCGGGCCTATCTACACTTACAGATACGCAGTATTTT
>TRBV3-1/TRBV3-2|TRBD2|TRBJ2-1|.
CASSSLSGSSYNEQFF
TGTGCCAGCAGTTCCCTTAGCGGGAGCTCCTACAATGAGCAGTTCTTC
>TRBV5-5|.|TRBJ2-7|.
CASSSGVPTYEQYF
TGTGCCAGCAGCTCAGGGGTCCCGACCTACGAGCAGTACTTC
>TRBV5-1|.|TRBJ1-2|.
CASSLAAGFGYTF
TGCGCCAGCAGCTTGGCGGCAGGGTTTGGCTACACCTTC
>TRBV4-2|.|TRBJ1-1|few
CASSQWPKDTEAFF
TGTGCCAGCAGCCAATGGCCGAAAGACACTGAAGCTTTCTTT
>TRBV19|TRBD1|TRBJ1-2|.
CASSRTGTNYGYTF
TGTGCCAGTAGCCGGACAGGGACCAACTATGGCTACACCTTC
>TRBV16|.|TRBJ2-5|.
CASSRRAAQETQYF
TGTGCCAGCAGCCGGAGGGCAGCGCAAGAGACCCAGTACTTC
>TRBV15|TRBD2|TRBJ2-3|few
CATSRGGTSGSGDTQYF
TGTGCCACCAGCAGAGGTGGGACTAGCGGGAGTGGAGATACGCAGTATTTT
>TRBV7-9|.|TRBJ1-1|.
CASSPTRGSGTEAFF
TGTGCCAGCAGCCCCACCAGGGGATCTGGCACTGAAGCTTTCTTT